Shown below are 27 T cell receptor beta chains from a single sample sequenced in a study of T cells in Graves' hyperthyroidism and ophthalmopathy. Template material for amplifying TCR beta CDR3 regions consisted of RNA transcripts. HTBI primers were employed in a first-round RT-PCR of the TCR CDR3. One entry per CDR3 protein, called by TCRdb with MiXCR from the multiplex PCR reads. The sample includes approximately 710,000 distinct CDR3 sequences, about 18% of them seen just once. Sequencing used blood. The receptor set was obtained from a man in his forties or fifties with Graves' hyperthyroidism.

This clonotype was counted many times. This chain links TRBV5-5 with TRBJ1-6; D perhaps matches TRBD1 (5 bases). V lost 0 bases, J lost 7 bases, and 20 bases lay in between. The CDR3 is 18 amino acids. Germline CDR1 reads SGHKS; CDR2 reads YYEKEE (reference sequence). Written as DNA, the CDR3 is TGTGCCAGCAGCTTGGCCCGGGGGACTCCGACGGGAAATTCACCCCTCCACTTT. Protein sequence: CASSLARGTPTGNSPLHF.

This clonotype was detected a few times. The chain recombines TRBV9 with TRBJ2-1; D might be TRBD2 (5 bases). V was cut by 0 bases and J by 2 bases, with 6 bases left in between. The CDR3 loop spans 14 amino acids. Looked up from germline, CDR1 is SGDLS and CDR2 is YYNGEE. Here the CDR3 reads CASSVAGTYNEQFF. CDR3 sequence (DNA): TGTGCCAGCAGCGTAGCGGGAACCTACAATGAGCAGTTCTTC.

This clonotype has ten or more counts. This chain connects TRBV6-2 or TRBV6-3 to TRBJ2-7, with 8 bases lining up with TRBD2. CDR1 is MNHEY, CDR2 SVGEGT, per germline. The CDR3 loop spans 16 amino acids. After removal of 5 bases from V and 4 bases from J, the junction contained 13 bases not matched to a gene. CDR3 bases: TGTGCCAGCAGTCCGCAGAGGGTAGCGGGATCTTACGAGCAGTACTTC. It encodes CASSPQRVAGSYEQYF.

This clonotype was found a few times. The chain couples TRBV20-1 to TRBJ2-7; TRBD2 matches 15 bases. V dropped 0 bases and J dropped 0; count of bases not matched to a gene: 12. This CDR3 is 20 amino acids long. CDR1 and CDR2 from the germline V gene are DFQATT and SNEGSKA (reference sequence). The CDR3 DNA reads TGCAGTGCTAGAGATTTCAGGGGGACTAGCGGGAGGTCCTACTCCTACGAGCAGTACTTC. Protein: CSARDFRGTSGRSYSYEQYF.

The CDR3 DNA is TGTGCCAGCAGCCCGCCGGGAGCGTACCAAGAGACCCAGTACTTC. Residues: CASSPPGAYQETQYF. The genes are TRBV7-9 and TRBJ2-5, with a tentative D call TRBD2 (6 bases). The length of the CDR3 is 15 residues. Trimming shortened V by 5 bases and J by 0 bases, and 13 bases separated the two germline ends. In germline, CDR1 is SEHNR, CDR2 FQNEAQ (reference sequence).

This rearrangement joins TRBV29-1 to TRBJ2-2; 7 nucleotides match TRBD1. CDR1 is SQVTM, CDR2 ANQGSEA, per germline. The ends lost 4 bases at V and 3 bases at J; junction bases unmatched: 8. The CDR3 sequence is 15 residues long. The CDR3: CSVVGAGGDTGELFF. The DNA of the CDR3 is TGCAGCGTTGTGGGGGCAGGGGGTGACACCGGGGAGCTGTTTTTT.

This clonotype came up a few times. The J gene is TRBJ1-1, the V gene TRBV20-1; 9 bases map to TRBD1. The CDR3 has 15 amino acids. Germline CDR1 and CDR2: DFQATT and SNEGSKA (reference sequence). V lost 1 base, J lost 4 bases, and 7 bases stayed unmatched. CDR3 coding DNA: TGCAGTGCTAGAGGAGCCGGGACAGGGTTCACTGAAGCTTTCTTT. It is translated as CSARGAGTGFTEAFF.

Only a few counts were recorded for this clonotype. The junction and the germline gene differ at one end; a read error may be behind it. This sequence joins TRBV30 and TRBJ2-1; no clear D. Germline V gene lookup returns CDR1 GTSNPN and CDR2 SVGIG (reference sequence). The CDR3 loop spans 11 amino acids. The chain's CDR3 is CAWTRSNKQFF. For the CDR3, the DNA is TGTGCCTGGACCCGTTCCAATAAGCAGTTCTTC.

This clonotype was found many times. The chain links TRBV14 to TRBJ2-7; 11 bases align to TRBD1. This CDR3 contains 18 residues. V lost 2 bases to trimming and J lost 6 bases; unmatched junction nucleotides: 15. The V gene's germline CDR1 is SGHDN and CDR2 FVKESK. CDR3 region: CASSQKTGTGGSSAEQYF. The CDR3 nucleotides are TGTGCCAGCAGCCAAAAAACCGGGACAGGGGGTAGTAGCGCCGAGCAGTACTTC.

This clonotype was detected a few times. The gene calls are TRBV18 and TRBJ2-7; weak D call: TRBD1 (5 bases). Germline CDR1 and CDR2: KGHSH and LQKENI. The CDR3 spans 18 residues. The ends were cut back, 4 bases at V and 3 bases at J, with 25 bases in the middle. CDR3 sequence: CASSLTPGQGLLSYEQYF. Here the CDR3 DNA reads TGTGCCAGCTCACTGACACCCGGGCAGGGCCTGTTGAGCTACGAGCAGTACTTC.

In its sample, this clonotype was seen many times. The chain carries TRBV28 and TRBJ2-3, with D possibly being TRBD2 (6 bases). The germline gives CDR1 MDHEN, CDR2 SYDVKM. V gave up 6 bases and J gave up 5 bases, with 24 bases separating them. The CDR3 has 17 residues. The CDR3 region has the DNA TGTGCCAGCAGCATTCCCCCGTACGGGAGAGAGGGAGATACGCAGTATTTT. It is translated as CASSIPPYGREGDTQYF.

This clonotype has at least ten counts. The chain joins TRBV27 to TRBJ1-1; D call uncertain. V lost 6 bases, J lost 0 bases, and 14 bases lay in between. CDR1 and CDR2 from the germline V gene are MNHEY and SMNVEV (reference sequence). CDR3 size: 15 residues. In nucleotides, the CDR3 is TGTGCCAGCAGACTGGCCGAAACAGTGAACACTGAAGCTTTCTTT. It specifies CASRLAETVNTEAFF.

This clonotype was counted at least ten times. This chain links TRBV12-3 or TRBV12-4 with TRBJ2-6, with D possibly TRBD1 on 5 matching bases. The CDR3 has 18 residues. The V and J ends lost 5 bases and 0 bases respectively, with 17 bases between them. The CDR3 protein is CASSPRQGHPSGANVLTF. In DNA form, the CDR3 reads TGTGCCAGCAGTCCCCGGCAGGGCCACCCCTCTGGGGCCAACGTCCTGACTTTC.

The chain uses TRBV7-6 and TRBJ2-3, with TRBD1 identical over 8 bases. The V gene's germline CDR1 is SGHVS and CDR2 FNYEAQ. CDR3 length: 20 residues. Germline trimming cut 1 base from V and 0 bases from J; bases unmatched to any gene: 15. This chain's CDR3 is CASSLVWDRQRHWSTDTQYF. The CDR3 region has the DNA TGTGCCAGCAGCTTAGTTTGGGACAGGCAACGCCACTGGAGCACAGATACGCAGTATTTT.

Many counts were recorded for this clonotype. This chain joins TRBV18 and TRBJ1-1, with D possibly being TRBD1 (5 bases). The CDR3 loop spans 13 amino acids. Germline V gene data show CDR1 as KGHSH and CDR2 as LQKENI. V was trimmed by 0 bases and J by 11 bases, leaving 13 bases between them. CDR3 sequence reads: CASSPPGEGTAFF. CDR3 DNA sequence: TGTGCCAGCTCACCACCGGGGGAGGGGACCGCTTTCTTT. The entire variable domain, with the rest obtained from reference TRBV18 and TRBJ1-1, is as follows: NAGVMQNPRHLVRRRGQEARLRCSPMKGHSHVYWYRQLPEEGLKFMVYLQKENIIDESGMPKERFSAEFPKEGPSILRIQQVVRGDSAAYFCASSPPGEGTAFFGQGTRLTVV.

The J gene is TRBJ2-7, the V gene TRBV4-3; 11 positions match TRBD2. The CDR3 runs to 15 residues. The trim removed 2 bases at V and 2 bases at J, leaving 2 bases unmatched. Germline CDR1 reads LGHNA; CDR2 reads YSLEER. The DNA for the CDR3 is TGCGCCAGCAGCCAAACTAGCGGGGGAGCCTACGAGCAGTACTTC. This encodes CASSQTSGGAYEQYF.

This clonotype was observed many times. The chain is built from TRBV28 and TRBJ1-2, with unresolved D. The CDR3 is made up of 12 amino acids. V lost 4 bases and J 8 bases, leaving 11 bases between the germline ends. Germline V gives CDR1 MDHEN, CDR2 SYDVKM. This CDR3 is CASSSTPRGYTF. CDR3 coding DNA: TGTGCCAGCAGTTCCACCCCAAGGGGCTACACCTTC.

V and J are TRBV7-2 and TRBJ2-7, with 8 bases matching TRBD1. Losses at the gene ends were 5 bases for V and 0 bases for J; bases not matched to a gene: 6. Germline values: CDR1 SGHTA, CDR2 FQGNSA. CDR3 length: 15 amino acids. In DNA form, the CDR3 reads TGTGCCAGCAGCGTGGGACAGGCCATCTCCTACGAGCAGTACTTC. Amino acids: CASSVGQAISYEQYF.

This clonotype was observed a handful of times. It may be a read error: a sequence one base away is much more abundant. The V gene is TRBV27, the J gene TRBJ2-5; D is undetermined. Germline V gene sequence: CDR1 MNHEY, CDR2 SMNVEV (reference sequence). The CDR3 covers 15 residues. CDR3 loop: CASSLIEAAQGTQYF. CDR3 sequence (DNA): TGTGCCAGCAGTTTAATTGAGGCAGCTCAAGGGACCCAGTACTTC.

As regards this clonotype: Being one base from a much bigger clone, this may be a read error. The J gene is TRBJ1-5, the V gene TRBV6-1, with TRBD1 as a possible D gene (6 bases). Germline assignment: CDR1 MNHNS and CDR2 SASEGT. The CDR3 has 15 residues. This chain's CDR3 is CASSETGMLVQPHHF. The CDR3 DNA reads TGTGCCAGCAGTGAAACAGGGATGTTGGTTCAGCCCCATCATTTT.

Only a few counts were recorded for this clonotype. This sequence joins TRBV7-9 and TRBJ2-7, with a weak D call TRBD1 (6 bases). CDR1 and CDR2 from the germline V gene are SEHNR and FQNEAQ (reference sequence). Trimming removed 7 bases from V and 0 bases from J, with 10 bases in between. CDR3 length equals 13 residues. CDR3 residues: CASMDSSSYEQYF. The CDR3 DNA sequence: TGTGCCAGCATGGACAGCTCCTCCTACGAGCAGTACTTC.

At least ten counts were recorded for this clonotype. The J gene is TRBJ2-2, the V gene TRBV28, with D tentatively TRBD1 (6 bases). V was cut by 6 bases and J by 3 bases, with 11 bases left in between. Germline lookup yields CDR1 MDHEN and CDR2 SYDVKM. CDR3 length equals 14 residues. CDR3 sequence reads: CASSYRVHTGELFF. For the CDR3, the DNA is TGTGCCAGCAGCTACAGGGTCCACACCGGGGAGCTGTTTTTT.

This clonotype occurred many times. CDR3: CASSLIGTGELFF. The CDR3 DNA reads TGTGCCAGCAGTTTAATAGGGACCGGGGAGCTGTTTTTT. The J gene is TRBJ2-2, the V gene TRBV27; D is unclear. This CDR3 region has 13 residues. V dropped 2 bases and J dropped 5 bases, with 6 bases sitting between them. The germline CDR1 and CDR2 sequences are MNHEY and SMNVEV (reference sequence).

This clonotype occurred a few times. The V call is TRBV6-1, the J call TRBJ2-7; D not certain. The CDR3 sequence is 15 residues long. Germline V lookup: CDR1 MNHNS, CDR2 SASEGT. V lost 3 bases, J lost 1 base, and 13 bases lay in between. The DNA for the CDR3 is TGTGCCAGCAGTGAGCTGAGCGCCTCATCCTACGAGCAGTACTTC. This gives the protein CASSELSASSYEQYF.

This clonotype was seen more than once but under ten times. The chain uses TRBV12-3 or TRBV12-4 and TRBJ1-1, with D possibly TRBD1 on 6 matching bases. This CDR3 is 15 amino acids long. V lost 2 bases and J 1 base, leaving 11 bases between the germline ends. Written as DNA, the CDR3 is TGTGCCAGCAGTTTAATGGGACACGCGAACACTGAAGCTTTCTTT. It encodes CASSLMGHANTEAFF.

This clonotype was seen at least ten times. The rearrangement uses TRBV12-3 or TRBV12-4 and TRBJ2-3; TRBD1 agrees at 11 bases. V was clipped by 3 bases and J by 5 bases; unmatched bases: 4. The CDR3 length is 15 residues. CDR3 amino acids: CASSFGQGARDTQYF. For the CDR3, the DNA is TGTGCCAGCAGTTTTGGACAGGGGGCTAGAGATACGCAGTATTTT.

The chain carries TRBV5-1 and TRBJ1-4, with D possibly matching TRBD1 (6 bases). V was trimmed by 7 bases and J by 5 bases, leaving 12 bases between them. Germline CDR1 is SGHRS and CDR2 is YFSETQ. The CDR3 is 13 amino acids. DNA of the CDR3: TGCGCCAGCTCTGACAGGACGAATGAAAAACTGTTTTTT. This sequence encodes CASSDRTNEKLFF.